What follows describes a single TCR beta chain. What it binds is not known. Here immunoSEQ multiplex PCR was the method, and the copy in TCRdb shows in-frame clones only, minus some. The repertoire holds roughly 2.5 million clones, more than 80% seen once, with about 0.13% in the top ten. This specimen belongs to a study of shared clonotypes between healthy human individuals. Findings and limits, study-wide: Represented genetic and exposure-history diversity was restricted by having few donors.

V was shortened by 1 base and J by 6 bases, with 7 bases between the two germline ends. This CDR3 has 13 amino acids. Per the germline V gene, CDR1 is SGHTA and CDR2 is FQGNSA. The specimen sequenced was naive CD4+ T cells sorted from blood. Subset denoted: CD45RA+ positively selected. The source of this sequence is a man aged 18 to 30 in good health. The chain links TRBV7-2 to TRBJ2-1; weak D call: TRBD1 (5 bases). This CDR3 reads CASSLGRANEQFF. In DNA form, the CDR3 reads TGTGCCAGCAGCTTAGGCAGGGCCAATGAGCAGTTCTTC. Based on the CDR3 plus reference TRBV7-2 and TRBJ2-1, the full variable domain is GAGVSQSPSNKVTEKGKDVELRCDPISGHTALYWYRQSLGQGLEFLIYFQGNSAPDKSGLPSDRFSAERTGGSVSTLTIQRTQQEDSAVYLCASSLGRANEQFFGPGTRLTVL.